The clone carrying this T cell receptor beta chain was recorded a few times. This sample is part of a study of identical twins. A universal primer binding site was introduced by template switching. The final cDNA contained unique molecular identifiers. TCRdb passed the 5' RACE reads through MiXCR, listing each CDR3 protein once. The sample has approximately 260,000 distinct CDR3 sequences, about 9% seen once. Trimming removed 7 bases from V and 9 bases from J, with 16 bases in between. The length of the CDR3 is 13 residues. Germline CDR1 SNHLY, CDR2 FYNNEI. These same data were also listed under a study on yellow fever vaccine responses in identical twins.

Sequencing was performed on CD8+ T cells sorted from blood. The V gene is TRBV2, the J gene TRBJ2-1; no clear D. The TCR was taken from a woman younger than 35 in good health. This chain's CDR3 is CASNPTPSREQFF. The CDR3 coding sequence is TGTGCCAGCAATCCTACGCCTAGTCGTGAGCAGTTCTTC.